The 23 T cell receptor beta chains in this list originate from one sample, sequenced in a study of OX40 agonist ivuxolimab in advanced cancers. Data came from immunoSEQ multiplex PCR; TCRdb stores just in-frame clones and leaves some out. The top ten clones hold more than 0.95% of a sample with some 100,000 clones, around 84% of them seen once. The specimen comprised CD4+ or CD8+ T cells sorted from blood, sampled in a trial of the OX40 agonist ivuxolimab. These receptors came from an adult with an advanced solid tumor such as melanoma, head and neck, liver or kidney cancer.

The rearrangement uses TRBV28 and TRBJ2-7; possible D gene TRBD2, 7 bases. This CDR3 comprises 15 residues. Trimming left V 8 bases short and J 4 bases short, with 21 bases between. Germline loops: CDR1 MDHEN, CDR2 SYDVKM. CDR3 in amino acids: CASGDGGGATYEQYV. In DNA form, the CDR3 reads TGTGCCAGCGGCGACGGAGGGGGGGCGACATACGAGCAGTACGTC.

The V call is TRBV10-2, the J call TRBJ1-1, with D unclear. CDR1 WSHSY and CDR2 SAAADI come from the germline V gene. This CDR3 is 13 amino acids long. Deletions cut 4 bases from V and 0 bases from J, with 6 bases between. CDR3 sequence reads: CASSVGLNTEAFF. CDR3 sequence (DNA): TGCGCCAGCAGTGTAGGGCTGAACACTGAAGCTTTCTTT.

This clone was seen only a few times. The chain employs TRBV5-6 and TRBJ1-2; 8 bases map to TRBD1. CDR1 SGHDT and CDR2 YYEEEE come from the germline V gene. The V gene end was trimmed by 6 bases and the J gene end by 2 bases; junction bases not matched to a gene: 3. The CDR3 totals 13 residues. The CDR3 loop is CASIRTGNYGYTF. CDR3 sequence (DNA): TGTGCCAGCATCCGGACAGGGAACTATGGCTACACCTTC.

The V and J genes are TRBV28 and TRBJ2-2; the D gene is possibly TRBD1 (5 bases). V shed 3 bases and J shed 4 bases, with 9 bases lying between them. This CDR3 spans 14 amino acids. The germline V gene encodes CDR1 MDHEN and CDR2 SYDVKM. The CDR3 here is CASSFQQATGELFF. CDR3 DNA: TGTGCCAGCAGTTTTCAACAGGCCACCGGGGAGCTGTTTTTT.

This clone was seen a single time. This rearrangement joins TRBV7-8 to TRBJ2-7, with 9 bases fitting TRBD1. The CDR3 sequence is 14 residues long. Unmatched junction bases numbered 3, after V lost 4 bases and J lost 2 bases. From germline, CDR1 is SGHVS and CDR2 FQNEAQ. This CDR3 reads CASSSGTGTYEQYF. In DNA form, the CDR3 reads TGTGCCAGCAGCTCCGGGACAGGGACCTACGAGCAGTACTTC.

This clone was recorded a few times. The rearrangement uses TRBV18 and TRBJ1-1, with D possibly matching TRBD1 (6 bases). Germline values: CDR1 KGHSH, CDR2 LQKENI. The length of the CDR3 is 15 residues. V lost 2 bases and J lost 4, with 14 bases in between. Written as DNA, the CDR3 is TGTGCCAGCTCACCATTGAGGGGGGATGGCACTGAAGCTTTCTTT. This encodes CASSPLRGDGTEAFF.

The rearrangement joins TRBV2 to TRBJ1-1; no definite D call. This CDR3 contains 16 residues. The germline gives CDR1 SNHLY, CDR2 FYNNEI. V lost 1 base to trimming and J lost 0 bases, with 12 bases between them. CDR3 amino acids: CASSEELGVMNTEAFF. CDR3 DNA sequence: TGTGCCAGCAGTGAAGAACTTGGGGTGATGAACACTGAAGCTTTCTTT. The full variable domain, with the rest looked up from reference TRBV2 and TRBJ1-1, is EPEVTQTPSHQVTQMGQEVILRCVPISNHLYFYWYRQILGQKVEFLVSFYNNEISEKSEIFDDQFSVERPDGSNFTLKIRSTKLEDSAMYFCASSEELGVMNTEAFFGQGTRLTVV.

The chain carries TRBV7-2 and TRBJ1-5; 10 nucleotides align to TRBD1. Trimming removed 7 bases from V and 3 bases from J; junction bases left unmatched: 6. The CDR3 totals 15 residues. Germline CDR1 reads SGHTA; CDR2 reads FQGNSA. The CDR3 is CASTWGQGNNQPQHF. As DNA, the CDR3 is TGTGCCAGCACCTGGGGACAGGGGAACAATCAGCCCCAGCATTTT.

The chain employs TRBV18 and TRBJ1-2, with D uncertain. Germline V gene data show CDR1 as KGHSH and CDR2 as LQKENI. With 6 bases removed from V and 1 base from J, the gap between germline ends came to 18 bases. The CDR3 covers 16 residues. The CDR3 DNA follows: TGTGCCAGCTCCTTGATGAACAGAGACTTTAACTATGGCTACACCTTC. Translating it yields CASSLMNRDFNYGYTF.

The V gene is TRBV5-1, the J gene TRBJ2-1; 7 bases map to TRBD1. The CDR3 has 14 residues. Germline V gene lookup returns CDR1 SGHRS and CDR2 YFSETQ. J lost 10 bases, V lost 6 bases, and 13 bases had no gene match. CDR3 coding DNA: TGCGCCAGCAACCCGACAGGGCCCTCTGGGGAGCAGTTCTTC. Translation gives CASNPTGPSGEQFF.

V is TRBV28 and J is TRBJ1-6; TRBD1 matches 7 bases. Germline assignment: CDR1 MDHEN and CDR2 SYDVKM. CDR3 size: 15 residues. V lost 3 bases and J lost 7; bases outside the gene matches: 6. This CDR3 reads CASSFRDRDNSPLHF. In DNA, the CDR3 is TGTGCCAGCAGTTTCCGCGACAGGGACAATTCACCCCTCCACTTT. The complete variable domain, with remaining parts taken from reference TRBV28 and TRBJ1-6, reads DVKVTQSSRYLVKRTGEKVFLECVQDMDHENMFWYRQDPGLGLRLIYFSYDVKMKEKGDIPEGYSVSREKKERFSLILESASTNQTSMYLCASSFRDRDNSPLHFGNGTRLTVT.

J is TRBJ2-5 and V is TRBV9; a possible D gene is TRBD2 (5 bases). The end of the DNA is better explained by TRBJ2-7, so the J call may be wrong. The CDR3 sequence is 13 residues long. Germline lookup yields CDR1 SGDLS and CDR2 YYNGEE. The CDR3 DNA sequence: TGTGCCAGCAGCGTAGCGGCGGGCAACGAGCAGTACTTC. Its protein is CASSVAAGNEQYF.

The chain couples TRBV5-6 to TRBJ1-2; 7 bases align to TRBD1. The CDR3 has 16 amino acids. Germline CDR1 and CDR2: SGHDT and YYEEEE. The ends lost 3 bases at V and 1 base at J; junction bases unmatched: 9. DNA for the CDR3: TGTGCCAGCAGCTGGGATCAGGGACAGTTTAACTATGGCTACACCTTC. This codes for CASSWDQGQFNYGYTF. Combining the CDR3 with reference TRBV5-6 and TRBJ1-2 gives the whole variable domain DAGVTQSPTHLIKTRGQQVTLRCSPKSGHDTVSWYQQALGQGPQFIFQYYEEEERQRGNFPDRFSGHQFPNYSSELNVNALLLGDSALYLCASSWDQGQFNYGYTFGSGTRLTVV.

The rearrangement joins TRBV7-8 to TRBJ1-6; weak D call: TRBD1 (5 bases). V was shortened by 4 bases and J by 0 bases, with 25 bases between the two germline ends. Germline V gene sequence: CDR1 SGHVS, CDR2 FQNEAQ. The CDR3 totals 21 residues. CDR3 region: CASSSLPGGPRTFSYNSPLHF. The CDR3 DNA follows: TGTGCCAGCAGCTCCCTCCCCGGGGGACCCAGGACCTTCTCCTATAATTCACCCCTCCACTTT. Full variable domain (missing parts from reference TRBV7-8 and TRBJ1-6): GAGVSQSPRYKVAKRGQDVALRCDPISGHVSLFWYQQALGQGPEFLTYFQNEAQLDKSGLPSDRFFAERPEGSVSTLKIQRTQQEDSAVYLCASSSLPGGPRTFSYNSPLHFGNGTRLTVT.

V gene TRBV6-5 combines with J gene TRBJ2-7; a possible D gene is TRBD1 (5 bases). This CDR3 has 15 amino acids. V lost 6 bases to trimming and J lost 1 base, with 16 bases between them. Germline CDR1 and CDR2: MNHEY and SVGAGI. The CDR3, as DNA: TGTGCCAGCAGGATAAGCCAGGGAATTTCCTACGAGCAGTACTTC. It translates to CASRISQGISYEQYF.

The chain couples TRBV7-9 to TRBJ1-1, with D possibly TRBD1 on 5 matching bases. The CDR3 contains 14 residues. V lost 3 bases to trimming and J lost 4 bases, with 12 bases between them. Germline values: CDR1 SEHNR, CDR2 FQNEAQ (reference sequence). CDR3 in amino acids: CASSFGGVITEAFF. In DNA form, the CDR3 reads TGTGCCAGCAGCTTCGGAGGGGTGATCACTGAAGCTTTCTTT.

This clone was counted once. This chain uses TRBV7-8 with TRBJ1-3; D uncertain. The V end lost 5 bases, the J end lost 0 bases, and 11 bases lay between the germline ends. Germline V gene data show CDR1 as SGHVS and CDR2 as FQNEAQ. The CDR3 is 15 amino acids. The CDR3 nucleotides are TGTGCCAGCAGCACAGACGCAACCTCTGGAAACACCATATATTTT. Amino acids: CASSTDATSGNTIYF.

This clone was seen only a few times. This rearrangement joins TRBV10-3 to TRBJ1-2; tentatively, D is TRBD1 (5 bases). With 11 bases removed from V and 6 bases from J, the gap between germline ends came to 16 bases. The germline CDR1 and CDR2 sequences are ENHRY and SYGVKD. This CDR3 comprises 12 residues. In nucleotides, the CDR3 is TGTGCCGTTACTCCGGGGGGACATGGCTACACCTTC. Amino acid sequence: CAVTPGGHGYTF.

This clone has a single count. Here the CDR3 reads CASKGDRSSYNSPLHF. CDR3 nucleotide sequence: TGCGCCAGCAAGGGGGACAGATCCTCTTATAATTCACCCCTCCACTTT. This chain connects TRBV4-3 to TRBJ1-6; 7 positions agree with TRBD1. The V gene end was trimmed by 7 bases and the J gene end by 4 bases; junction bases not matched to a gene: 10. From germline, CDR1 is LGHNA and CDR2 YSLEER. The CDR3 is made up of 16 amino acids.

The chain uses TRBV5-1 and TRBJ1-2; 8 nucleotides agree with TRBD1. This CDR3 comprises 14 residues. The ends lost 0 bases at V and 4 bases at J; junction bases unmatched: 2. Germline CDR1 SGHRS, CDR2 YFSETQ. CDR3: CASSLGTGFYGYTF. CDR3 DNA sequence: TGCGCCAGCAGCTTGGGGACAGGGTTCTATGGCTACACCTTC.

This clone was observed once. The V and J genes are TRBV5-1 and TRBJ2-2, with D unclear. This CDR3 is built from 11 residues. Looked up from germline, CDR1 is SGHRS and CDR2 is YFSETQ. V lost 4 bases, J lost 4 bases, and 2 bases lay in between. CDR3 residues: CASSVTGELFF. The CDR3 DNA is TGCGCCAGCAGCGTCACCGGGGAGCTGTTTTTT.

The chain couples TRBV27 to TRBJ1-4, with D unclear. There are 16 residues in the CDR3. V dropped 1 base and J dropped 8 bases, with 17 bases sitting between them. Germline V lookup: CDR1 MNHEY, CDR2 SMNVEV (reference sequence). The CDR3 DNA reads TGTGCCAGCAGTTTATTTTCTTCAGAGATCGGGGAAAAACTGTTTTTT. This codes for CASSLFSSEIGEKLFF.

V usage is TRBV10-3 and J usage is TRBJ2-2, with TRBD1 identical over 9 bases. CDR1 ENHRY and CDR2 SYGVKD come from the germline V gene. The CDR3 has 17 amino acids. Germline trimming cut 5 bases from V and 5 bases from J; bases unmatched to any gene: 12. CDR3 amino acids: CAISPEFDRGVTGELFF. The CDR3 DNA reads as TGTGCCATCAGTCCGGAATTTGACAGGGGGGTGACCGGGGAGCTGTTTTTT.